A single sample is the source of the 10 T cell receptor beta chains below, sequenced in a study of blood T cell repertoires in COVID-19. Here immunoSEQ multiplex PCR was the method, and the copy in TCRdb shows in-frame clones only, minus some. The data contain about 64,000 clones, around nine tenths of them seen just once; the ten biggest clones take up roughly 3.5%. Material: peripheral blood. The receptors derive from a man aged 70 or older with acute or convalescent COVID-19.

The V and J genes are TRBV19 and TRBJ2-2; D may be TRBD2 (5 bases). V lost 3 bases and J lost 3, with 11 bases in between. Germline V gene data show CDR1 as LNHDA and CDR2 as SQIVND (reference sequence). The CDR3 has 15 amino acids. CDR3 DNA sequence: TGTGCCAGTAGTATCGTCAGGCGGGACACCGGGGAGCTGTTTTTT. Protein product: CASSIVRRDTGELFF.

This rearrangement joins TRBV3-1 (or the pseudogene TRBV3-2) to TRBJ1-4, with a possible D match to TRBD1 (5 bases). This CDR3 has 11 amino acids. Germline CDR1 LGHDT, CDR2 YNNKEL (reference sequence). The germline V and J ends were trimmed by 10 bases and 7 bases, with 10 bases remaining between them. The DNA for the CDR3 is TGTGCCACCCAGGGTGGTGAAAAACTGTTTTTT. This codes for CATQGGEKLFF.

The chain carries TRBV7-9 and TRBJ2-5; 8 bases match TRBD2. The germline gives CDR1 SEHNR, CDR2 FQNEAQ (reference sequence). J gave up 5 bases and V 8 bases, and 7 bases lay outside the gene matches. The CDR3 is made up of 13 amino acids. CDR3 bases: TGTGCCAGCCTTCTCGTAGCGGGGGAGACCCAGTACTTC. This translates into CASLLVAGETQYF.

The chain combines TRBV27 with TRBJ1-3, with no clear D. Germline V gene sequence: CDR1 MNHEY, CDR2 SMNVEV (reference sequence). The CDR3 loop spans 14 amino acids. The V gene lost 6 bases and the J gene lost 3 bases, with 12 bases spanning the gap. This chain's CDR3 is CASSPSQFGNTIYF. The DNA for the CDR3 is TGTGCCAGCAGCCCCTCCCAGTTTGGAAACACCATATATTTT.

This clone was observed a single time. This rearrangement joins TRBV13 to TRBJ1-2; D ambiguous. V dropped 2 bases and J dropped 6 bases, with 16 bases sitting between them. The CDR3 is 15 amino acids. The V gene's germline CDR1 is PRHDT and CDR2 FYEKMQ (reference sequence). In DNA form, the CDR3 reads TGTGCCAGCAGCTTATCACCCCTGACAAACAATGGCTACACCTTC. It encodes CASSLSPLTNNGYTF.

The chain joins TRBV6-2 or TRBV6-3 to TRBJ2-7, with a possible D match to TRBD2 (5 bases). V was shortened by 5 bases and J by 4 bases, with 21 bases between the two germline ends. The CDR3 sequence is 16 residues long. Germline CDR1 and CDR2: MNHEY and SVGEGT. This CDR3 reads CASSVTRGLLLYEQYF. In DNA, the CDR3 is TGTGCCAGCAGTGTCACACGGGGTCTATTACTTTACGAGCAGTACTTC.

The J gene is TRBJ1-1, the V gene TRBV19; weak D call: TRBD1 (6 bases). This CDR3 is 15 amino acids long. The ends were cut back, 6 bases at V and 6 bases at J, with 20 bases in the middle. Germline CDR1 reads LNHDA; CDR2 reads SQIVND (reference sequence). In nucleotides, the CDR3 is TGTGCCAGTAGCTGGCGGGGGGCGGGGTATGCTGAAGCTTTCTTT. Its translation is CASSWRGAGYAEAFF.

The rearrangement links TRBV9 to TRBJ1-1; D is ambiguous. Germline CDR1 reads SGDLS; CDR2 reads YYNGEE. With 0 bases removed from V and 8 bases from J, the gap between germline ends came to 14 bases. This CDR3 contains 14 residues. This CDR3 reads CASSVVAESAEAFF. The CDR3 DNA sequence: TGTGCCAGCAGCGTAGTAGCAGAAAGCGCCGAAGCTTTCTTT.

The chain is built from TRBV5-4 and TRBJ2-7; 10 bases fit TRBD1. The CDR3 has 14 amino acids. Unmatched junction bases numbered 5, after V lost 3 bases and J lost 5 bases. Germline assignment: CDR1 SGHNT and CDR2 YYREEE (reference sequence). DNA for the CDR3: TGTGCCAGCAGCTCCCGGGACAGGGGACACGAGCAGTACTTC. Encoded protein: CASSSRDRGHEQYF.

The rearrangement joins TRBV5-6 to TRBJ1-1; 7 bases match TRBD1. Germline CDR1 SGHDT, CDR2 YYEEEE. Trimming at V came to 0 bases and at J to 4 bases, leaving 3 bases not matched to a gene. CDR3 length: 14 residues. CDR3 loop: CASSLVTGITEAFF. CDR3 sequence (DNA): TGTGCCAGCAGCTTGGTGACAGGGATCACTGAAGCTTTCTTT.